This TCR beta chain was obtained from a study of T cells in Graves' hyperthyroidism and ophthalmopathy. Study-wide background: The initial diagnosis was the point when peripheral blood was collected, ahead of any treatment. General study findings and limits: Researchers found most expanded thyroid clonotypes above 0.001 in blood as well.

Turning to this clonotype: Its antigen is undetermined. This clone may be a read error of a much larger clone one base away.

Amplification yielded TCR beta CDR3 regions, with RNA transcripts as the source. The TCR CDR3 first-round RT-PCR relied on the HTBI primer set. TCRdb recomputed calls from the multiplex PCR reads with MiXCR, one row per CDR3 protein. The data contain 600,000 to 800,000 distinct CDR3 sequences, under 45% of them singletons. Germline V gene sequence: CDR1 SEHNR, CDR2 FQNEAQ (reference sequence). CDR3 length equals 12 residues. Those with hyperthyroidism were 18 to 65 years old, newly diagnosed, and ill for under 2 months. The TCR was taken from a middle-aged woman with Graves' hyperthyroidism. The material sequenced was blood. The V gene is TRBV7-9, the J gene TRBJ1-4; D gene ambiguous. The CDR3: CAGSFSGGSLFF. CDR3 bases: TGTGCCGGCAGCTTTTCCGGCGGGTCGCTGTTTTTT.